These T cell receptor beta chains were read from a single sample in a study of technical replicates of blood from a few donors. TCRdb's table, derived via immunoSEQ multiplex PCR, lists solely in-frame clones and lacks some. The top ten hold around 3.9% of the sample, which has more than 65,000 clones, roughly 77% seen once. Sequenced sample: PBMCs. The source of these receptors is a human donor in good health. Some clones in this sample may be carry-over from other donors' samples. Both conserved end residues are part of each CDR3. A D gene is named only where the DNA matches it firmly. The size field is filled for only some rows; it gives once, few, many or a size class.

J	V	size	D	DNA	CDR3
TRBJ2-3	TRBV7-2	NA	NA	TGTGCCAGCAGCCTTACTGGGGCGGGGCCCACAGATACGCAGTATTTT	CASSLTGAGPTDTQYF
TRBJ2-7	TRBV4-2	NA	TRBD1	TGTGCCAGCAGCCAAGACGGACAGGGGAGCTCCTACGAGCAGTACTTC	CASSQDGQGSSYEQYF
TRBJ2-7	TRBV5-4	NA	NA	TGTGCCAGCAGCTTGACTAGGAACGAGCAGTACTTC	CASSLTRNEQYF
TRBJ2-5	TRBV5-6	NA	TRBD2	TGTGCCAGCAGCTTTCCTAGCGGGGGGGCCGGGGAGACCCAGTACTTC	CASSFPSGGAGETQYF
TRBJ1-5	TRBV30	few	NA	TGTGCCTGGAGTGTACGGGGCAATCAGCCCCAGCATTTT	CAWSVRGNQPQHF
TRBJ2-2	TRBV6-5	NA	TRBD1	TGTGCCAGCAGTTACAATCGGCAGGGGGATCTGTTTTTT	CASSYNRQGDLFF
TRBJ2-1	TRBV7-3	NA	NA	TGTGCCAGCAGCCGAACCGGGGAATTAAATGAGCAGTTCTTC	CASSRTGELNEQFF
TRBJ2-3	TRBV30	NA	NA	TGTGCCTGGAGTGTACAAGATACGCAGTATTTT	CAWSVQDTQYF
TRBJ1-3	TRBV5-4	few	NA	TGTGCCAGCAGCTCCCCCAGTTCTGGAAACACCATATATTTT	CASSSPSSGNTIYF
TRBJ2-7	TRBV5-1	once	NA	TGCGCCAGCAGCCCTGGAGCTTTTTACGAGCAGTACTTC	CASSPGAFYEQYF
TRBJ2-3	TRBV5-1	NA	NA	TGCGCCAGCAGCTTGGACGGGAGAACAGATACGCAGTATTTT	CASSLDGRTDTQYF
TRBJ2-4	TRBV13	NA	NA	TGTGCCAGCGCCCCAGTATCAGGCAACATTCAGTACTTC	CASAPVSGNIQYF
TRBJ1-4	TRBV19	NA	NA	TGTGCCAGTACACAGACAGTTCCAACTAATGAAAAACTGTTTTTT	CASTQTVPTNEKLFF
TRBJ2-5	TRBV11-2	NA	NA	TGTGCCAGCAGCTTAGGCCAGTTCAAGACCCAGTACTTC	CASSLGQFKTQYF
TRBJ1-2	TRBV30	NA	TRBD1	TGTGCCTGGAGTCGGACAGGTTATGGCTACACCTTC	CAWSRTGYGYTF
TRBJ1-4	TRBV7-2	NA	NA	TGTGCCAGCAGCCTCCGGCGGGTTGAAAAACTGTTTTTT	CASSLRRVEKLFF
TRBJ2-1	TRBV7-9	NA	NA	TGTGCCAGCAGGGGAGTCGACAATGAGCAGTTCTTC	CASRGVDNEQFF
TRBJ2-7	TRBV7-9	NA	NA	TGTGCCAGCAGCCCAATGACCAGGGGCGAGCAGTACTTC	CASSPMTRGEQYF